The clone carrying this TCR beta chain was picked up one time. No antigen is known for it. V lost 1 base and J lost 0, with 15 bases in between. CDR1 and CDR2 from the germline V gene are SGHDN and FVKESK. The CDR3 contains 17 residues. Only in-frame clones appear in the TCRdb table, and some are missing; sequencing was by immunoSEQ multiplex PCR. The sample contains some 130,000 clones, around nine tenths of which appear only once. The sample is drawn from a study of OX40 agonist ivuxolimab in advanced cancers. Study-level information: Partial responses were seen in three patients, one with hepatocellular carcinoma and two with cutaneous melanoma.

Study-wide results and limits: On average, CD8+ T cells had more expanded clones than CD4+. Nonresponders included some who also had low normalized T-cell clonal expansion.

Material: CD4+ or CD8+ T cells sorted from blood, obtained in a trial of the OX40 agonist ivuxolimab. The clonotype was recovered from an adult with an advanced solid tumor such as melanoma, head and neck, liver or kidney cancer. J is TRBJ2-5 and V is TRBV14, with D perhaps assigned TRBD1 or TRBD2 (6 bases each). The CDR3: CASSQVGASEYQETQYF. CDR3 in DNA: TGTGCCAGCAGCCAAGTGGGGGCTAGCGAGTACCAAGAGACCCAGTACTTC.